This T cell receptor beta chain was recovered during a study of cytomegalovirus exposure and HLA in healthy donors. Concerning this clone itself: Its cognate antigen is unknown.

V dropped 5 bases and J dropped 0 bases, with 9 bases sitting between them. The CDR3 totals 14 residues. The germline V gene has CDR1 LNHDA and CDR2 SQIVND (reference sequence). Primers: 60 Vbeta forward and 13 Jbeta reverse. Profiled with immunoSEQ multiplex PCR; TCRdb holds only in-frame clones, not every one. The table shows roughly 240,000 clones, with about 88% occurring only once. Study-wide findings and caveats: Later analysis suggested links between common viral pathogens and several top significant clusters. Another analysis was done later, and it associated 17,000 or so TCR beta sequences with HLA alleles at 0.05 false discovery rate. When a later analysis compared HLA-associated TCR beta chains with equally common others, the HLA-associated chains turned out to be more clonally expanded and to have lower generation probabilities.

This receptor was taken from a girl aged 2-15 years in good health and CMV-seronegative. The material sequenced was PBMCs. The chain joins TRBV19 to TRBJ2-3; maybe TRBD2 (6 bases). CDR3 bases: TGTGCCAGTAGTTTGGGGGGTAGCACAGATACGCAGTATTTT. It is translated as CASSLGGSTDTQYF.